Presented here are 25 T cell receptor beta chains from one specimen sequenced in a study of beta chain features in type 1 diabetes. Overall study results and limits: There was a moderate but significant shortening of TCRB CDR3s in all four CD4+ subsets of Type 1 diabetes patients.

These TCRs' antigens remain unknown. The authors reverse transcribed all of the isolated RNA, so sequencing captured expressed TCRB transcripts. Generated by immunoSEQ multiplex PCR, the TCRdb table keeps only in-frame clones and is missing some. The sample has almost 350,000 clones, over 7% seen once. Sequencing used central memory CD4+ T cells from blood. The receptors come from a man between 25 and 39 years old with type 1 diabetes.

This clone occurred a few times. The chain couples TRBV5-1 to TRBJ1-5, with TRBD1 matching 7 bases. The CDR3 is 15 amino acids. With V trimmed by 0 bases and J by 5 bases, 5 bases remained unmatched. The germline CDR1 and CDR2 sequences are SGHRS and YFSETQ. The CDR3 spells CASSLDAGGDQPQHF. CDR3 nucleotide sequence: TGCGCCAGCAGCTTGGACGCAGGGGGAGATCAGCCCCAGCATTTT.

This clone was seen many times. The chain couples TRBV19 to TRBJ1-4, with D hard to call. With 6 bases removed from V and 4 bases from J, the gap between germline ends came to 9 bases. Germline assignment: CDR1 LNHDA and CDR2 SQIVND (reference sequence). CDR3 size: 13 residues. DNA for the CDR3: TGTGCCAGTAGCCGGAATCGTAATGAAAAACTGTTTTTT. Residues: CASSRNRNEKLFF.

Comments on this clone: This same CDR3 is encoded by further DNA sequences in the sample. The chain recombines TRBV20-1 with TRBJ2-7; weak D call: TRBD1 (6 bases). This CDR3 comprises 11 residues. The germline V gene encodes CDR1 DFQATT and CDR2 SNEGSKA (reference sequence). The CDR3 DNA sequence: TGCAGCGCCTCAGGGGCCTACGAGCAGTACTTC. Protein sequence: CSASGAYEQYF.

The rearrangement uses TRBV2 and TRBJ1-2; D possibly corresponds to TRBD1 (5 bases). The length of the CDR3 is 13 residues. In germline, CDR1 is SNHLY, CDR2 FYNNEI. V was pared by 6 bases and J by 4 bases, with 12 bases between. Written as DNA, the CDR3 is TGTGCCAGCAGGGGGGACGGAGTCTATGGCTACACCTTC. Protein sequence: CASRGDGVYGYTF.

This clone was observed a few times. J is TRBJ1-2 and V is TRBV28; weak D call: TRBD1 (5 bases). The CDR3 extends over 12 amino acids. V dropped 6 bases and J dropped 7 bases, with 12 bases sitting between them. CDR1 and CDR2 from the germline V gene are MDHEN and SYDVKM. The CDR3 sequence: CASSPGPPGYTF. As DNA, the CDR3 is TGTGCCAGCAGCCCGGGGCCCCCTGGCTACACCTTC.

This clone was observed a few times. The CDR3: CASSPAGEAFF. CDR3 coding DNA: TGCGCCAGCAGTCCGGCGGGGGAAGCTTTCTTT. The chain links TRBV23-1 to TRBJ1-1; D not resolved. TRBV23-1 is placed among ORFs of uncertain function. CDR3 size: 11 residues. Trimming shortened V by 4 bases and J by 8 bases, and 8 bases separated the two germline ends.

This clone was picked up a small number of times. The chain employs TRBV10-3 and TRBJ2-6; weak D call: TRBD1 (5 bases). The germline gives CDR1 ENHRY, CDR2 SYGVKD. The CDR3 covers 16 residues. V was shortened by 4 bases and J by 2 bases, with 12 bases between the two germline ends. The CDR3 DNA reads as TGTGCCATCAGTGTTATCCCAGGGACTGGGGCCAACGTCCTGACTTTC. Translation: CAISVIPGTGANVLTF.

V and J are TRBV5-4 and TRBJ1-1, with D tentatively TRBD1 (6 bases). Germline loops: CDR1 SGHNT, CDR2 YYREEE (reference sequence). This CDR3 is 13 amino acids long. The V end lost 4 bases, the J end lost 3 bases, and 10 bases lay between the germline ends. CDR3 nucleotides: TGTGCCAGCAGCGCGTACAGGGACACTGAAGCTTTCTTT. Protein: CASSAYRDTEAFF. Full variable domain (outside the CDR3, taken from reference TRBV5-4 and TRBJ1-1): ETGVTQSPTHLIKTRGQQVTLRCSSQSGHNTVSWYQQALGQGPQFIFQYYREEENGRGNFPPRFSGLQFPNYSSELNVNALELDDSALYLCASSAYRDTEAFFGQGTRLTVV.

This clone was detected a few times. The gene calls are TRBV15 and TRBJ1-5; 10 nucleotides match TRBD1. This CDR3 contains 14 residues. V was clipped by 5 bases and J by 9 bases; unmatched bases: 7. Germline-derived CDR1 and CDR2 are LNHNV and YYDKDF (reference sequence). This chain's CDR3 is CATSSGQGVRPQHF. The CDR3 DNA reads as TGTGCCACCAGCTCCGGACAGGGGGTTAGGCCCCAGCATTTT.

This clone came up a few times. This chain joins TRBV10-3 and TRBJ2-7, with D perhaps matching TRBD1 or TRBD2 (5 bases each). The germline V gene has CDR1 ENHRY and CDR2 SYGVKD. The ends were cut back, 11 bases at V and 1 base at J, with 12 bases in the middle. This CDR3 is built from 12 residues. Here the CDR3 reads CAERGQSYEQYF. CDR3 nucleotide sequence: TGTGCCGAACGGGGCCAATCCTACGAGCAGTACTTC.

Of note for this clone: One end of the junction is discordant with germline, which a read error may explain. This chain connects TRBV7-2 to TRBJ2-7; TRBD1 agrees at 7 bases. This CDR3 region has 14 residues. Germline V lookup: CDR1 SGHTA, CDR2 FQGNSA. In DNA form, the CDR3 reads TGTGCCAGCAGCATCGGGACAGCCGACTTGAACTTGAAGTTC. This translates into CASSIGTADLNLKF.

Of note for this clone: The same CDR3 is also encoded by other DNA sequences in this sample. Here the CDR3 reads CASSLALAGQETQYF. The CDR3, as DNA: TGTGCCAGCAGCTTGGCGCTAGCGGGCCAAGAGACCCAGTACTTC. The V call is TRBV5-4, the J call TRBJ2-5; 8 nucleotides align to TRBD2. Germline V gene lookup returns CDR1 SGHNT and CDR2 YYREEE (reference sequence). CDR3 length: 15 amino acids. V lost 0 bases and J lost 1; bases outside the gene matches: 2.

The V and J genes are TRBV6-6 and TRBJ1-1; D remains unclear. Trimming took off 3 bases at V and 0 bases at J, with 2 bases between the two ends. The CDR3 extends over 12 amino acids. Per germline, CDR1 MNHNY and CDR2 SVGAGI (reference sequence). The CDR3 bases are TGTGCCAGCAGTTATGTGAACACTGAAGCTTTCTTT. This translates into CASSYVNTEAFF.

This sequence joins TRBV7-2 and TRBJ2-3; D gene unclear. This CDR3 contains 14 residues. Per the germline V gene, CDR1 is SGHTA and CDR2 is FQGNSA. Trimming removed 1 base from V and 4 bases from J, with 9 bases in between. The CDR3: CASSLGTLADTQYF. In DNA form, the CDR3 reads TGTGCCAGCAGCTTAGGAACCTTGGCAGATACGCAGTATTTT.

This clone has a handful of counts. V gene TRBV5-1 combines with J gene TRBJ1-1, with 8 positions matching TRBD1. Germline V CDR1 and CDR2: SGHRS, YFSETQ. Unmatched junction bases numbered 9, after V lost 4 bases and J lost 1 base. The CDR3 is 16 amino acids. For the CDR3, the DNA is TGCGCCAGCAGCGTGACAGGGGACCTTTGGAACACTGAAGCTTTCTTT. Its protein is CASSVTGDLWNTEAFF. Full variable domain (rest looked up from reference TRBV5-1 and TRBJ1-1): KAGVTQTPRYLIKTRGQQVTLSCSPISGHRSVSWYQQTPGQGLQFLFEYFSETQRNKGNFPGRFSGRQFSNSRSEMNVSTLELGDSALYLCASSVTGDLWNTEAFFGQGTRLTVV.

The CDR3 nucleotides read TGTGCCAGCAGTGGAAGACTAGCATCGGGCGGGGAGCTGTTTTTT. Residues: CASSGRLASGGELFF. The chain uses TRBV2 and TRBJ2-2; TRBD2 matches 7 bases. Germline CDR1 reads SNHLY; CDR2 reads FYNNEI. With V trimmed by 4 bases and J by 7 bases, 9 bases remained unmatched. This CDR3 comprises 15 residues. The full variable domain, its missing parts supplied by reference TRBV2 and TRBJ2-2, is EPEVTQTPSHQVTQMGQEVILRCVPISNHLYFYWYRQILGQKVEFLVSFYNNEISEKSEIFDDQFSVERPDGSNFTLKIRSTKLEDSAMYFCASSGRLASGGELFFGEGSRLTVL.

The V and J genes are TRBV19 and TRBJ2-5; possibly TRBD2 for D (7 bases). There are 14 residues in the CDR3. Germline assignment: CDR1 LNHDA and CDR2 SQIVND (reference sequence). Trimming took 9 bases from V and 4 from J, leaving 18 bases between them. The CDR3 DNA follows: TGTGCCAGCGGTGGCGGGGGCCTCGGAGAGACCCAGTACTTC. Protein product: CASGGGGLGETQYF.

The chain has TRBV5-1 and TRBJ2-6; TRBD2 might be the D (5 bases). Trimming took 0 bases from V and 3 from J, leaving 7 bases between them. Per the germline V gene, CDR1 is SGHRS and CDR2 is YFSETQ. CDR3 length: 15 amino acids. DNA for the CDR3: TGCGCCAGCAGCTTGGACGCGGGTGGGGCCAACGTCCTGACTTTC. It translates to CASSLDAGGANVLTF. The full variable domain, with the rest looked up from reference TRBV5-1 and TRBJ2-6, is KAGVTQTPRYLIKTRGQQVTLSCSPISGHRSVSWYQQTPGQGLQFLFEYFSETQRNKGNFPGRFSGRQFSNSRSEMNVSTLELGDSALYLCASSLDAGGANVLTFGAGSRLTVL.

This clone was picked up a small number of times. CDR3 amino acids: CASYRQAVGNTGELFF. The CDR3 DNA reads TGTGCCAGTTATCGACAGGCAGTTGGCAACACCGGGGAGCTGTTTTTT. V is TRBV19 and J is TRBJ2-2; perhaps TRBD1 as D (6 bases). This CDR3 is 16 amino acids long. Germline lookup yields CDR1 LNHDA and CDR2 SQIVND (reference sequence). Trimming left V 8 bases short and J 2 bases short, with 18 bases between.

This clone has at least ten counts. The chain uses TRBV2 and TRBJ1-2; no firm D call. V was pared by 5 bases and J by 0 bases, with 13 bases between. Germline V lookup: CDR1 SNHLY, CDR2 FYNNEI. The CDR3 length is 15 residues. As DNA, the CDR3 is TGTGCCAGCAGTCCTCCAGGACGGTCTAACTATGGCTACACCTTC. Translation gives CASSPPGRSNYGYTF.

This clone came up many times. V is TRBV10-3 and J is TRBJ2-5; D is unresolved. Germline V gene lookup returns CDR1 ENHRY and CDR2 SYGVKD. Trimming removed 5 bases at V and 2 bases at J, with 9 bases between. The CDR3 is 13 residues long. CDR3 nucleotide sequence: TGTGCCATCAGTTTGGGATCACAAGAGACCCAGTACTTC. Protein sequence: CAISLGSQETQYF.

The genes are TRBV5-1 and TRBJ2-5, with 8 bases aligning to TRBD1. The germline CDR1 and CDR2 sequences are SGHRS and YFSETQ. The CDR3 has 15 residues. After removal of 3 bases from V and 4 bases from J, the junction contained 8 bases not matched to a gene. In DNA, the CDR3 is TGCGCCAGCAGCTCGCAGGGGGCTTCAGGAGAGACCCAGTACTTC. Its translation is CASSSQGASGETQYF.

CDR3 in amino acids: CASSPRRGRESTDTQYF. The CDR3 DNA follows: TGTGCCAGCAGTCCACGCCGGGGCAGGGAAAGCACAGATACGCAGTATTTT. The chain couples TRBV28 to TRBJ2-3, with D possibly called TRBD1 or TRBD2 (5 bases each). V shed 5 bases and J shed 0 bases, with 18 bases lying between them. This CDR3 has 17 residues. The germline CDR1 and CDR2 sequences are MDHEN and SYDVKM.

The chain carries TRBV30 and TRBJ2-5; 8 bases match TRBD1. The junction had 7 bases not matched to a gene; V was cut back by 4 bases and J by 6 bases. Germline CDR1 is GTSNPN and CDR2 is SVGIG (reference sequence). The CDR3 is made up of 13 amino acids. The CDR3, as DNA: TGTGCCTGGACCCAGGGGGCAGGGAAGACCCAGTACTTC. Translating gives CAWTQGAGKTQYF.

The chain links TRBV29-1 to TRBJ2-3, with D tentatively TRBD1 (5 bases). This CDR3 is 14 amino acids long. V was trimmed by 5 bases and J by 4 bases, leaving 16 bases between them. Looked up from germline, CDR1 is SQVTM and CDR2 is ANQGSEA. In nucleotides, the CDR3 is TGCAGCGTTCGTCGGCAGGGTCGGGCAGATACGCAGTATTTT. Translating gives CSVRRQGRADTQYF.